In its sample, the clone carrying this T cell receptor beta chain was seen many times. The record originates from a study of T cells after yellow fever vaccination. Using its own MiXCR run on the 5' RACE reads, TCRdb lists one record per CDR3 protein. The sample shows about 170,000 distinct CDR3 sequences, approximately 11% of them seen only once. CDR1 SQVTM and CDR2 ANQGSEA come from the germline V gene. The length of the CDR3 is 12 residues. The germline V and J ends were trimmed by 5 bases and 5 bases, with 12 bases remaining between them. V is TRBV29-1 and J is TRBJ2-5, with D perhaps matching TRBD2 (5 bases). The sample was CD8+ T cells sorted from PBMCs, taken 15 days after the yellow fever booster vaccination. This receptor was identified in a man younger than 35 who received the YFV17D yellow fever vaccine. The CDR3 sequence: CSVKDLRETQYF. The CDR3, as DNA: TGCAGCGTTAAGGACTTGCGGGAGACCCAGTACTTC.